This T cell receptor beta chain was identified in a study of cytomegalovirus exposure and HLA in healthy donors. Germline CDR1 reads SGHAT; CDR2 reads FQNNGV. This CDR3 is built from 16 residues. Unmatched junction bases numbered 9, after V lost 5 bases and J lost 4 bases. Assay used: immunoSEQ multiplex PCR; TCRdb lists only in-frame clones, some missing. The sample has about 110,000 clones, roughly nine tenths seen once. Sequencing was performed on PBMCs. The receptor's source is a woman under 30 in good health and CMV-seronegative. The rearrangement joins TRBV11-2 to TRBJ2-1; TRBD2 matches 9 bases. The CDR3 DNA reads TGTGCCAGCAGCCCCCCGGCGGGAGGGACATACAATGAGCAGTTCTTC. It encodes CASSPPAGGTYNEQFF.